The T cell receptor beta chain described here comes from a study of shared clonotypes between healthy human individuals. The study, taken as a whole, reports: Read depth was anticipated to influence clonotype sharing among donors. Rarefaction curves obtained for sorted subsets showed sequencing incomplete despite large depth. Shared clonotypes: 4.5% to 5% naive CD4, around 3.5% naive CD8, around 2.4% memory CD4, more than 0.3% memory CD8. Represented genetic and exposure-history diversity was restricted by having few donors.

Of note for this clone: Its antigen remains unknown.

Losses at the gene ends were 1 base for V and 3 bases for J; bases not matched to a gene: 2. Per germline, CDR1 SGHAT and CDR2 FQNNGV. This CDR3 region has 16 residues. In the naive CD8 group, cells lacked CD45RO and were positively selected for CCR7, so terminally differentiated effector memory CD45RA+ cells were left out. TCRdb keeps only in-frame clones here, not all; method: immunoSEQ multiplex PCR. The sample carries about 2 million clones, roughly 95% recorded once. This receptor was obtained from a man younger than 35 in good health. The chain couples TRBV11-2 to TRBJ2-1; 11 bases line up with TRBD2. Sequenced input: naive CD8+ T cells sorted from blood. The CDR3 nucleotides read TGTGCCAGCAGCTTAGCACTAGCGGGAGACTACAATGAGCAGTTCTTC. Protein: CASSLALAGDYNEQFF.